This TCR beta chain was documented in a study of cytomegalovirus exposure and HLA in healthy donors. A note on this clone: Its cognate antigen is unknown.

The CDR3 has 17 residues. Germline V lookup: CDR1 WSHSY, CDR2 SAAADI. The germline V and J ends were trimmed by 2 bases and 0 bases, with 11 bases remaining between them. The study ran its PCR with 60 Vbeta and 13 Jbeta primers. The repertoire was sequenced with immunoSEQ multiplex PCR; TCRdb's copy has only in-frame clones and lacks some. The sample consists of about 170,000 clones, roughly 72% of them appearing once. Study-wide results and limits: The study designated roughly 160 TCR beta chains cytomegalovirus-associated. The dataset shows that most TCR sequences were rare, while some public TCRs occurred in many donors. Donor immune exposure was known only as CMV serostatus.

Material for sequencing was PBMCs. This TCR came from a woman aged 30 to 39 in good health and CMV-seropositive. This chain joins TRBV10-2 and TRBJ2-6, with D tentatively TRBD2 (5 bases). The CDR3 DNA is TGCGCCAGCAGTGAGGCGGGTCTCTCCTCTGGGGCCAACGTCCTGACTTTC. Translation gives CASSEAGLSSGANVLTF.